These T cell receptor beta chains were read from a single sample in a study of human T cells and chemical hapten exposure. One entry per CDR3 protein, called by TCRdb with MiXCR from the RACE reads. The repertoire consists of 95,000 to 150,000 distinct CDR3 sequences, with approximately 11% occurring once and the leading ten covering under 2.5%. Sequencing used whole blood, obtained in connection with sensitization to the hapten diphenylcyclopropenone (DPC). The receptors come from a woman between 45 and 60 years old with alopecia areata. Some clones in this sample may be carry-over from other donors' samples. The CDR3 runs from the conserved cysteine through the conserved F or W.

CASSSQTGLKGTDTQYF	17	TRBJ2-3	TRBV6-5
CASSLEGTGGNTEAFF	16	TRBJ1-1	TRBV7-3
CASSFSRGQNTGELFF	16	TRBJ2-2	TRBV7-9
CASSFTGARDTQYF	14	TRBJ2-3	TRBV7-2
CASSWRDRGYEQYF	14	TRBJ2-7	TRBV13
CASSPLKPFGLDGYTF	16	TRBJ1-2	TRBV27
CASSDLIGGNEQFF	14	TRBJ2-1	TRBV5-1
CASSSGDRTYEQYF	14	TRBJ2-7	TRBV28
CASSRQGHNQPQHF	14	TRBJ1-5	TRBV3-1
CASSLTGGHYGYTF	14	TRBJ1-2	TRBV7-8
CAIRDSSYNEQFF	13	TRBJ2-1	TRBV10-3
CASSFDREWEGYTF	14	TRBJ1-2	TRBV12-3/TRBV12-4
CAWSRGYEQYF	11	TRBJ2-7	TRBV30
CSAYAIQGHSDTQYF	15	TRBJ2-3	TRBV20-1
CASSLAAGAPLEQYF	15	TRBJ2-7	TRBV5-1
CASSSTANSPLHF	13	TRBJ1-6	TRBV27
CASRVAGEQYF	11	TRBJ2-7	TRBV6-2/TRBV6-3
CAIEGNYGYTF	11	TRBJ1-2	TRBV10-3
CASSPQGTRAYEQYF	15	TRBJ2-7	TRBV14
CASSQKPGTQYF	12	TRBJ2-5	TRBV3-1
CSAKAGRAPLHF	12	TRBJ1-6	TRBV20-1
CASSLTIGELFF	12	TRBJ2-2	TRBV7-9
CASISGGGTEAFF	13	TRBJ1-1	TRBV13
CASSQGPNTEAFF	13	TRBJ1-1	TRBV18
CASSSTSRESETQYF	15	TRBJ2-5	TRBV19
CASGLADTQYF	11	TRBJ2-3	TRBV12-5
CASSLLTGSQETQYF	15	TRBJ2-5	TRBV5-4
CASSPTSGQDYEQYF	15	TRBJ2-7	TRBV4-2
CASSQPASGPSSYEQYF	17	TRBJ2-7	TRBV18
CASSLEGADEQFF	13	TRBJ2-1	TRBV4-2
CASSQVEGQPYEQYF	15	TRBJ2-7	TRBV4-1
CASSPRAGSGIQYF	14	TRBJ2-4	TRBV18
CSASSGSRETQYF	13	TRBJ2-5	TRBV20-1
CASSLLGQSAADTQYF	16	TRBJ2-3	TRBV7-9
CASSFSRSSHEQYF	14	TRBJ2-7	TRBV28
CSISRQEVLYEQYF	14	TRBJ2-7	TRBV20-1
CASSIGTNQPQHF	13	TRBJ1-5	TRBV6-2/TRBV6-3
CASSFQTSGSGEQYF	15	TRBJ2-7	TRBV7-8
CASSQEDITREKLFF	15	TRBJ1-4	TRBV4-1
CASSYSGGLKTQYF	14	TRBJ2-5	TRBV6-2/TRBV6-3
CSVGTGKNTEAFF	13	TRBJ1-1	TRBV29-1
CASSVTGANVLTF	13	TRBJ2-6	TRBV9
CSARQTNTEAFF	12	TRBJ1-1	TRBV29-1
CASSLSGVADTQYF	14	TRBJ2-3	TRBV6-5
CASSVSGYEQFF	12	TRBJ2-1	TRBV3-1
CASSPTGTGVNEQFF	15	TRBJ2-1	TRBV6-2/TRBV6-3
CASSSSPGVDNQPQHF	16	TRBJ1-5	TRBV5-6
CASSQLTGVEGEQFF	15	TRBJ2-1	TRBV14
CAISESAAAPLHF	13	TRBJ1-6	TRBV10-3
CASSPVDWDNEQYF	14	TRBJ2-7	TRBV28
CASSPPAGRGNTIYF	15	TRBJ1-3	TRBV7-2